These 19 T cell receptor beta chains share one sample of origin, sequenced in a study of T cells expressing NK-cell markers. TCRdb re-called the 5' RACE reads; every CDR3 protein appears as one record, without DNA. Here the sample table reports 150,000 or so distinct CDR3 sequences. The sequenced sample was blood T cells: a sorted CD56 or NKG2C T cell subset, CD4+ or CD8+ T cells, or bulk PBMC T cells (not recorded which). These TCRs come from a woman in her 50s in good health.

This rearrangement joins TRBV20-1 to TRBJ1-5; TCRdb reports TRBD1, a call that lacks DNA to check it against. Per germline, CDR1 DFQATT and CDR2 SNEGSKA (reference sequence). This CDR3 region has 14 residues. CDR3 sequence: CSAEERGSNQPQHF.

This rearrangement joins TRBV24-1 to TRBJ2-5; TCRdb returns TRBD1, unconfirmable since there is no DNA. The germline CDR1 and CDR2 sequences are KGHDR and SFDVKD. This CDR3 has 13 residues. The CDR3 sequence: CATSDPGSETQYF.

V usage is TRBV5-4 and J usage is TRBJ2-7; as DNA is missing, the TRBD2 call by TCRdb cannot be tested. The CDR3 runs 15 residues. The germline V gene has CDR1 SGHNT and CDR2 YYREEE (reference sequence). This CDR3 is CASSSSGGERYEQYF.

The chain's CDR3 is CASSPGTGGFDYGYTF. This chain joins TRBV27 and TRBJ1-2; as DNA is missing, the TRBD1 call by TCRdb cannot be tested. Germline V gene lookup returns CDR1 MNHEY and CDR2 SMNVEV (reference sequence). The CDR3 covers 16 residues.

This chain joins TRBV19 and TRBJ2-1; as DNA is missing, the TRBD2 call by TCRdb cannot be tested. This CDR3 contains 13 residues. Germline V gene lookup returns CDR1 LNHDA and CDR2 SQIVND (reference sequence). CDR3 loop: CASSKGGVIEQFF.

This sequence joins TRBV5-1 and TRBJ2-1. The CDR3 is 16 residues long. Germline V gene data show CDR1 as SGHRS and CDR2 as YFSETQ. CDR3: CASSLGSGGPYNEQFF.

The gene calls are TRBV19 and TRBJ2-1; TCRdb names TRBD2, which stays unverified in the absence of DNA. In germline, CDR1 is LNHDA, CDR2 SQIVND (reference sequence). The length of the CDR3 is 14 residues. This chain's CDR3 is CASSMSTRYNEQFF.

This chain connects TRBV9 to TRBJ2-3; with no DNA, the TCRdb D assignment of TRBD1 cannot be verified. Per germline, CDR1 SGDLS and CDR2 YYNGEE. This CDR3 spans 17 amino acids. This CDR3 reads CASSVPLDGTSTDTQYF.

The chain's CDR3 is CSAPGTSYGEQFF. The chain joins TRBV29-1 to TRBJ2-1; TCRdb selects TRBD2, and the lack of DNA leaves this call unchecked. CDR3 length: 13 amino acids. Germline assignment: CDR1 SQVTM and CDR2 ANQGSEA.

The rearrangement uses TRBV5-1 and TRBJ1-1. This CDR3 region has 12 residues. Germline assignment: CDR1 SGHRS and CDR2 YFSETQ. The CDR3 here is CASSLRGTEAFF.

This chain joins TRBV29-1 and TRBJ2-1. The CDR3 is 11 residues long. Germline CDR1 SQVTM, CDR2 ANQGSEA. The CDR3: CSVESGNEQFF.

CDR3 residues: CASSQAPFMEQFF. The chain couples TRBV14 to TRBJ2-1; the D call from TCRdb, TRBD1, cannot be confirmed without DNA. Germline CDR1 SGHDN, CDR2 FVKESK. The CDR3 has 13 amino acids.

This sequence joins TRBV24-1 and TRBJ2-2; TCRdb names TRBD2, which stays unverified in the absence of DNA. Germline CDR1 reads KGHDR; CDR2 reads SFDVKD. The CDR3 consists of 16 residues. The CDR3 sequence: CATSDFKRVNTGELFF.

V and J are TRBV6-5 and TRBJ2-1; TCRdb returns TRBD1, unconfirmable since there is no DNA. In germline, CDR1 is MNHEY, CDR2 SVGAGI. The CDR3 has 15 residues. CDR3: CASSTSQGALNEQFF.

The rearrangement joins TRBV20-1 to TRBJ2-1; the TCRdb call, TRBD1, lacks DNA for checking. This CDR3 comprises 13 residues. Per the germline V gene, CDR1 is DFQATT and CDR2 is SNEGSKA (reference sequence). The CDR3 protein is CSARPLTVNEQFF.

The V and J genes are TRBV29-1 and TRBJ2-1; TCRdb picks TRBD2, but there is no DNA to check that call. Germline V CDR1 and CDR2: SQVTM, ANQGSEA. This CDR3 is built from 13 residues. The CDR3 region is CSVVREDLNEQFF.

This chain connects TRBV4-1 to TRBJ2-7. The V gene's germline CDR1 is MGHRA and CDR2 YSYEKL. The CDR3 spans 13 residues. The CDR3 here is CASSQGLGYEQYF.

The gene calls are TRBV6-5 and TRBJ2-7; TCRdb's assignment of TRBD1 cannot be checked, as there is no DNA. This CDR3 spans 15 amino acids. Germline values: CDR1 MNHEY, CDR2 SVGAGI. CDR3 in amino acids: CASSYSRGESYEQYF.

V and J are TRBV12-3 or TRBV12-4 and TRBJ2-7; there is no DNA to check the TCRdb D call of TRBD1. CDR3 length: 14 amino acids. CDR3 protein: CASSPGTGKYEQYF.